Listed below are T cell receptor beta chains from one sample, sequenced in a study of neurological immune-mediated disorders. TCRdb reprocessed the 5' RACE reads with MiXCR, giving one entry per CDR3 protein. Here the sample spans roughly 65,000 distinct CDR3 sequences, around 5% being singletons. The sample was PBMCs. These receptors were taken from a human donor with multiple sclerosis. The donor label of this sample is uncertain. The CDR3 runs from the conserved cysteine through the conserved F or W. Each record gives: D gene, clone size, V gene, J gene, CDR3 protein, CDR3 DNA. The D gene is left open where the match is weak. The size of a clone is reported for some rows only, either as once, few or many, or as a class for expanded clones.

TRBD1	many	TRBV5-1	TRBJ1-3	CASSSGTGKSGNTIYF	TGCGCCAGCAGCTCCGGGACAGGGAAGTCTGGAAACACCATATATTTT
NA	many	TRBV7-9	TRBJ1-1	CASSLEYRATEAFF	TGTGCCAGCAGCTTAGAGTACCGGGCCACTGAAGCTTTCTTT
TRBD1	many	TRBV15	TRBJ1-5	CATSRDRGTGLMSQPQHF	TGTGCCACCAGCAGAGATCGAGGGACAGGTCTAATGAGTCAGCCCCAGCATTTT
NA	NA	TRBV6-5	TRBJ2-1	CASSHSAIHQQFF	TGTGCCAGCAGTCACTCGGCTATACATCAGCAGTTCTTC
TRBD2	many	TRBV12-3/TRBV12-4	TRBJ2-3	CASSLGTSGHTQYF	TGTGCCAGCAGCCTCGGGACTAGCGGCCATACGCAGTATTTT
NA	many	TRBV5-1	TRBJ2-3	CASSLAGGDTQYF	TGCGCCAGCAGCTTGGCCGGCGGGGATACGCAGTATTTT
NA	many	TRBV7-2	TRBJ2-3	CASSVGLFSTDTQYF	TGTGCCAGCAGCGTGGGACTGTTTAGCACAGATACGCAGTATTTT
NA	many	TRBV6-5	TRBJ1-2	CASSYSHTYYGYTF	TGTGCCAGCAGTTACTCGCACACCTACTATGGCTACACCTTC
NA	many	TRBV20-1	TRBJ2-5	CSARDLGEETQYF	TGCAGTGCTAGAGATCTAGGGGAGGAGACCCAGTACTTC
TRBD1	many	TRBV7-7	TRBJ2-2	CASSLGQDTGELFF	TGTGCCAGCAGCCTCGGACAGGACACCGGGGAGCTGTTTTTT
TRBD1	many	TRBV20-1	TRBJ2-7	CSAGDRGYEQYF	TGCAGTGCTGGGGACAGGGGCTACGAGCAGTACTTC
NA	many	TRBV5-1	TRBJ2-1	CASSFQQGYGGYNEQFF	TGCGCCAGCAGCTTCCAACAGGGCTACGGTGGCTACAATGAGCAGTTCTTC
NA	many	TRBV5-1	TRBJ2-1	CASSLDGDSSYNEQFF	TGCGCCAGCAGCTTGGACGGGGACTCCTCCTACAATGAGCAGTTCTTC
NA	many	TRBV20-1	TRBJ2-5	CSARMLGQETQYF	TGCAGTGCTAGAATGCTGGGGCAAGAGACCCAGTACTTC
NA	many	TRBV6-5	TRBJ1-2	CASTSHLNYGYTF	TGTGCCAGCACCTCACATCTTAACTATGGCTACACCTTC
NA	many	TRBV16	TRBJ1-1	CASSLRAEVPEAFF	TGTGCCAGCAGCCTGAGAGCAGAGGTACCTGAAGCTTTCTTT
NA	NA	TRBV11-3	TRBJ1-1	CASSTSGATEAFF	TGTGCCAGCAGCACATCAGGGGCCACTGAAGCTTTCTTT
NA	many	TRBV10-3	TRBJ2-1	CAMRGGNEQFF	TGTGCCATGCGGGGAGGCAATGAGCAGTTCTTC
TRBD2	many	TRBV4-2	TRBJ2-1	CASSQGGSGELEQFF	TGTGCCAGCAGCCAAGGAGGTAGCGGGGAGCTTGAGCAGTTCTTC
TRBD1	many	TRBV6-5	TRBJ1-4	CASRTRQGSEKLFF	TGTGCCAGCAGGACTCGACAGGGGAGTGAAAAACTGTTTTTT
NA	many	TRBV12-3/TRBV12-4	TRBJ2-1	CASSFSNNEQFF	TGTGCCAGCAGTTTTTCAAACAATGAGCAGTTCTTC
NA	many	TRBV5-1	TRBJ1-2	CASSLFRGPTNYGYTF	TGCGCCAGCAGCTTGTTCCGGGGCCCTACTAACTATGGCTACACCTTC
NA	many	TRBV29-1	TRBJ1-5	CSVKTGYQPQHF	TGCAGCGTTAAGACAGGATATCAGCCCCAGCATTTT
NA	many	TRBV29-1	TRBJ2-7	CSVVGSSYEQYF	TGCAGCGTTGTGGGGAGCTCCTACGAGCAGTACTTC
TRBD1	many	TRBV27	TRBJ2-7	CASSPRDRTYEQYF	TGTGCCAGCAGTCCCCGGGACAGGACTTACGAGCAGTACTTC
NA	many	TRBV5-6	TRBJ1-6	CASSSPKAGAYSPLHF	TGTGCCAGCAGCTCCCCAAAGGCAGGGGCTTATTCACCCCTCCACTTT
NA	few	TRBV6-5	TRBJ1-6	CASSYVRGGSPLHF	TGTGCCAGCAGTTACGTAAGGGGTGGGTCACCCCTCCACTTT
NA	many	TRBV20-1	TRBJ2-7	CSASSEGVGYEQYF	TGCAGTGCTAGTTCAGAGGGCGTAGGATACGAGCAGTACTTC
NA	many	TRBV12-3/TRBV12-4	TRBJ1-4	CASSLEGVGKLFF	TGTGCCAGCAGTTTAGAAGGGGTTGGGAAACTGTTTTTT
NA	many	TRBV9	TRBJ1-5	CASSVAQGEPQHF	TGTGCCAGCAGCGTAGCTCAGGGAGAGCCCCAGCATTTT
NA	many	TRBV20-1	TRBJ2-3	CSARDRPLKGDTQYF	TGCAGTGCTAGAGATCGGCCTCTAAAGGGAGATACGCAGTATTTT
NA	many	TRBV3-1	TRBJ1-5	CASSLGAQPQHF	TGTGCCAGCAGCCTCGGCGCGCAGCCCCAGCATTTT
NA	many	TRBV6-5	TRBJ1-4	CASSFGGAGEKLFF	TGTGCCAGCAGTTTCGGGGGGGCGGGAGAAAAACTGTTTTTT
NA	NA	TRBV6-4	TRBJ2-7	CASRADRTFGVYEQYF	TGTGCCAGCAGAGCAGACAGAACGTTTGGTGTCTACGAGCAGTACTTC
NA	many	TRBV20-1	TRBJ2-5	CSALGGSTQETQYF	TGCAGTGCTCTAGGGGGTAGCACCCAAGAGACCCAGTACTTC
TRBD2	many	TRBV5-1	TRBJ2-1	CASSLGPGLEGEQFF	TGCGCCAGCAGCTTGGGACCGGGACTAGAAGGTGAGCAGTTCTTC
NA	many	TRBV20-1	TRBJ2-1	CSATPGGLLNEQFF	TGCAGTGCTACTCCCGGGGGTCTCCTCAATGAGCAGTTCTTC
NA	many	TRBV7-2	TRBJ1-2	CASSWGWRGKGYTF	TGTGCCAGCAGCTGGGGTTGGAGAGGGAAGGGCTACACCTTC
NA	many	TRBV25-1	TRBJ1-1	CASRVRGNTEAFF	TGTGCCAGCAGGGTCCGGGGGAACACTGAAGCTTTCTTT
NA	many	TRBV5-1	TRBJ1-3	CASSLGATGNTIYF	TGCGCCAGCAGCTTGGGGGCGACTGGAAACACCATATATTTT
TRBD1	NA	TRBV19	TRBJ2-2	CASRTGNTGELFF	TGTGCCAGTCGGACAGGGAACACCGGGGAGCTGTTTTTT
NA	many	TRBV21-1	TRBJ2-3	CASSKKGETDTQYF	TGTGCCAGCAGCAAAAAAGGGGAAACAGATACGCAGTATTTT
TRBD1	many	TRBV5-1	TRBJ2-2	CASRRARDRGYPGTGELFF	TGCGCCAGCAGGCGAGCCCGGGACAGGGGTTACCCGGGGACCGGGGAGCTGTTTTTT
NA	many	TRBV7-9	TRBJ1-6	CASSPGSVYNSPLHF	TGTGCCAGCAGCCCCGGGTCCGTTTATAATTCACCCCTCCACTTT
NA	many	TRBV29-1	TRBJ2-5	CSVRLYQETQYF	TGCAGCGTTAGACTGTACCAAGAGACCCAGTACTTC
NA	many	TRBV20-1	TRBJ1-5	CSARGANNQPQHF	TGCAGTGCTAGGGGGGCGAACAATCAGCCCCAGCATTTT
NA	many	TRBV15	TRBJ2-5	CATSRGGSGETQYF	TGTGCCACCAGCAGAGGGGGCAGTGGGGAGACCCAGTACTTC
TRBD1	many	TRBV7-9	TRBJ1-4	CASSPGQLNEKLFF	TGTGCCAGCAGCCCGGGACAGCTTAATGAAAAACTGTTTTTT
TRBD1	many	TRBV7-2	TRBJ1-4	CASSFPTTGGEYEKLFF	TGTGCCAGCAGCTTCCCTACGACAGGGGGCGAATATGAAAAACTGTTTTTT
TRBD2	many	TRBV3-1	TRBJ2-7	CASSQSGGAGTYEQYF	TGTGCCAGCAGCCAAAGCGGGGGCGCCGGAACCTACGAGCAGTACTTC
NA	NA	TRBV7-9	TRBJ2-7	CASTPAPGEQYF	TGTGCCAGCACCCCAGCCCCGGGCGAGCAGTACTTC
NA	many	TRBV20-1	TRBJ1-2	CSARSQGDGYTF	TGCAGTGCTAGGTCCCAAGGAGATGGCTACACCTTC
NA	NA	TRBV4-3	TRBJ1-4	CASSQAIATNEKLFF	TGCGCCAGCAGCCAAGCCATAGCAACTAATGAAAAACTGTTTTTT
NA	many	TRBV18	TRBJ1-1	CASSPGGRGTEAFF	TGTGCCAGCTCACCAGGGGGGCGAGGCACTGAAGCTTTCTTT
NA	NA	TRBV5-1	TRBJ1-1	CASSLRSNPEAFF	TGCGCCAGCAGCTTGAGGTCGAACCCTGAAGCTTTCTTT
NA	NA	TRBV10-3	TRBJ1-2	CAIHAGQRNYGYTF	TGTGCCATCCACGCTGGCCAGCGTAACTATGGCTACACCTTC
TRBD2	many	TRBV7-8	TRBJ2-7	CASSFSGSYEQYF	TGTGCCAGCAGCTTTAGCGGGAGCTACGAGCAGTACTTC
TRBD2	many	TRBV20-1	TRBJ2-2	CSARDFRGGRSGELFF	TGCAGTGCTAGAGATTTCCGGGGGGGCCGGAGCGGGGAGCTGTTTTTT